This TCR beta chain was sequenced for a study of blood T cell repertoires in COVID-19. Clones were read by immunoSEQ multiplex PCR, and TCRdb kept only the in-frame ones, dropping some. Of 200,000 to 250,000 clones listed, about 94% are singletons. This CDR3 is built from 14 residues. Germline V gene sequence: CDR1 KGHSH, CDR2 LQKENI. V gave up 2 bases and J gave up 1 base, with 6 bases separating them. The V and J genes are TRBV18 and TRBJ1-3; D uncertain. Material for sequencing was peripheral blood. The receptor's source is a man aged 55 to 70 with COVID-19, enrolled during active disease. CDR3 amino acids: CASSPSRSGNTIYF. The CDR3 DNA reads TGTGCCAGCTCACCATCCAGGTCTGGAAACACCATATATTTT.